The T cell receptor (beta chain) under discussion was sequenced for a study of T cells in Graves' hyperthyroidism and ophthalmopathy. This clonotype was detected ten times or more. Regions amplified from RNA transcripts were the TCR beta CDR3 regions. The HTBI set primed first-round TCR CDR3 RT-PCR. TCRdb re-derived calls from the multiplex PCR reads in MiXCR, one entry per CDR3 protein. The profile shows 30,000 to 45,000 distinct CDR3 sequences, about 47% of them singletons. This receptor was obtained from a man aged 40-49 years with Graves' ophthalmopathy. Sequenced sample: blood.

In DNA form, the CDR3 reads TGTGCCAGCAGCCAAGGCCTCTACGAGCAGTACTTC. This gives the protein CASSQGLYEQYF. V is TRBV3-1 and J is TRBJ2-7; D ambiguous. The V gene's germline CDR1 is LGHDT and CDR2 YNNKEL (reference sequence). The V and J ends lost 1 base and 3 bases respectively, with 4 bases between them. The CDR3 is made up of 12 amino acids.